This TCR beta chain was sequenced during a study of PD-L1 blockade in urothelial cancer. Study-wide background: Dosed intravenously at 1,200 mg every 3 weeks, atezolizumab was initiated by patients around 2014. Male sex and bladder-origin urothelial cancer were recorded for about 85% of the roughly 30 patients. T cell content in blood samples showed a median of about 140,000.

Disease in patients was locally advanced or metastatic urothelial carcinoma. Here immunoSEQ multiplex PCR was the method, and the copy in TCRdb shows in-frame clones only, minus some. The table records under 30,000 clones, over 75% of them present only once. The V gene end was trimmed by 8 bases and the J gene end by 6 bases; junction bases not matched to a gene: 10. The CDR3 runs to 14 residues. Germline-derived CDR1 and CDR2 are SGHTA and FQGNSA. The receptor was isolated from a man in his fifties or sixties with urothelial cancer. Sequencing used PBMCs, obtained around atezolizumab (anti-PD-L1) treatment. The rearrangement uses TRBV7-2 and TRBJ1-2; 9 bases fit TRBD1. CDR3 nucleotides: TGTGCCAGCGCTCCGGGACAGGGTATGAATGGCTACACCTTC. Translated: CASAPGQGMNGYTF.